The 8 T cell receptor beta chains given below trace back to one sample, sequenced in a study of shared clonotypes between healthy human individuals. Method: immunoSEQ multiplex PCR; TCRdb's copy keeps in-frame clones and lacks some. The sample yields roughly 890,000 clones, over 90% seen once. Only CD45RO-negative cells positively selected for CCR7 counted as naive CD8 cells, so terminally differentiated effector memory CD45RA+ cells were excluded. Input material: naive CD8+ T cells sorted from blood. The source of these receptors is a young man in good health.

By share of the sample, this clone is medium-sized (0.01 to 0.1%). In DNA form, the CDR3 reads TGTGCCAGCTCGAGGGTCTATGGCTACACCTTC. This translates into CASSRVYGYTF. The rearrangement joins TRBV28 to TRBJ1-2; D is ambiguous. The V gene's germline CDR1 is MDHEN and CDR2 SYDVKM. Trimming took off 8 bases at V and 4 bases at J, with 8 bases between the two ends. This CDR3 has 11 residues.

The chain is built from TRBV25-1 and TRBJ2-4; maybe TRBD2 (6 bases). V was pared by 3 bases and J by 3 bases, with 12 bases between. There are 15 residues in the CDR3. The germline V gene encodes CDR1 MGHDK and CDR2 SYGVNS. DNA of the CDR3: TGTGCCAGCAGTGAGGGGGGAATTAGCAAAAACATTCAGTACTTC. It specifies CASSEGGISKNIQYF.

This chain links TRBV11-2 with TRBJ2-5; TRBD2 aligns across 7 bases. From germline, CDR1 is SGHAT and CDR2 FQNNGV. After removal of 3 bases from V and 2 bases from J, the junction contained 6 bases not matched to a gene. This CDR3 is built from 15 residues. This CDR3 reads CASSFMGGPQETQYF. Here the CDR3 DNA reads TGTGCCAGCAGCTTTATGGGAGGGCCTCAAGAGACCCAGTACTTC.

The V gene is TRBV21-1, the J gene TRBJ2-3; the table assigns TRBD1, which was not confirmed against the DNA. TRBV21-1 is designated a pseudogene. The CDR3 covers 16 residues. This CDR3 reads CASSTGQDLFADTQYF. The CDR3 coding sequence is TGTGCCAGCAGCACGGGACAGGATCTGTTCGCAGATACGCAGTATTTT.

This clone was counted only a few times. The chain joins TRBV13 to TRBJ2-6; TRBD1 is a possible D gene (6 bases). The CDR3 totals 18 residues. V shed 3 bases and J shed 0 bases, with 15 bases lying between them. In germline, CDR1 is PRHDT, CDR2 FYEKMQ (reference sequence). CDR3 nucleotides: TGTGCCAGCAGCTTTGGACAGATAACCTTCTCTGGGGCCAACGTCCTGACTTTC. Protein sequence: CASSFGQITFSGANVLTF.

On this clone itself: This sample includes further DNA sequences coding for the same CDR3. The gene calls are TRBV30 and TRBJ1-5; 8 bases align to TRBD1. The ends lost 0 bases at V and 5 bases at J; junction bases unmatched: 0. Germline V gives CDR1 GTSNPN, CDR2 SVGIG (reference sequence). The CDR3 is made up of 13 amino acids. CDR3 bases: TGTGCCTGGAGTGTACAGGGGGATCAGCCCCAGCATTTT. As protein: CAWSVQGDQPQHF.

The chain has TRBV27 and TRBJ1-5; D possibly corresponds to TRBD1 (5 bases). This CDR3 region has 13 residues. Germline V gene lookup returns CDR1 MNHEY and CDR2 SMNVEV (reference sequence). Trimming removed 6 bases at V and 4 bases at J, with 10 bases between. The CDR3 DNA reads as TGTGCCAGCAGGGGGCAGGTTAATCAGCCCCAGCATTTT. Encoded protein: CASRGQVNQPQHF.

The CDR3 nucleotides are TGTGCCAGCAGTTTATGCTTTCGGCCTCTCGCGGTCTACGAGCAGTACTTC. It codes for CASSLCFRPLAVYEQYF. The chain recombines TRBV28 with TRBJ2-7; D not resolved. Trimming removed 0 bases at V and 3 bases at J, with 18 bases between. Looked up from germline, CDR1 is MDHEN and CDR2 is SYDVKM. The CDR3 consists of 17 residues.